These T cell receptor beta chains were read from a single sample in a study of cytomegalovirus exposure and HLA in healthy donors. The table came from immunoSEQ multiplex PCR; TCRdb's copy has only in-frame clones and leaves some out. Found here are 200,000 to 250,000 clones, approximately 70% of them singletons; the top ten hold 2.5% to 3%. The sequenced sample was PBMCs. These TCRs come from a man aged 40-55 years in good health and CMV-seropositive. Each CDR3 is given with its conserved first and last residue. A D gene is named only where the DNA matches it firmly. Rows may omit the clone size; those that give it use once, few, many or a size class.

V gene,J gene,D gene,clone size,CDR3 protein,CDR3 DNA
TRBV5-4,TRBJ2-5,NA,NA,CASSLEALTGETQYF,TGTGCCAGCAGCTTGGAGGCCCTGACGGGAGAGACCCAGTACTTC
TRBV4-1,TRBJ2-3,TRBD2,few,CASSQDIESGGTITDTQYF,TGCGCCAGCAGCCAAGATATAGAAAGCGGGGGGACAATCACAGATACGCAGTATTTT
TRBV2,TRBJ2-5,TRBD2,few,CASSEGLAGAGGTQYF,TGTGCCAGCAGTGAAGGGCTAGCGGGGGCCGGGGGGACCCAGTACTTC
TRBV11-2,TRBJ1-2,TRBD1,NA,CASSLDRGYGYTF,TGTGCCAGCAGCTTAGACAGGGGGTATGGCTACACCTTC
TRBV5-5,TRBJ2-5,NA,NA,CASSLADQETQYF,TGTGCCAGCAGCTTGGCAGACCAAGAGACCCAGTACTTC
TRBV9,TRBJ1-1,NA,NA,CASSVAGQGYDTEAFF,TGTGCCAGCAGCGTAGCTGGTCAGGGGTATGACACTGAAGCTTTCTTT
TRBV7-8,TRBJ2-5,TRBD2,few,CASSPPGGSRETQYF,TGTGCCAGCAGTCCCCCGGGGGGGTCGAGAGAGACCCAGTACTTC
TRBV6-6,TRBJ2-7,NA,few,CASSYEGLYF,TGTGCCAGCAGTTACGAGGGTCTTTACTTC
TRBV29-1,TRBJ2-7,NA,once,CSVEQSYEQYF,TGCAGCGTTGAACAGTCCTACGAGCAGTACTTC
TRBV6-6,TRBJ2-7,NA,NA,CASSYAGTTEQYF,TGTGCCAGCAGTTATGCCGGTACTACGGAGCAGTACTTC
TRBV6-1,TRBJ1-1,NA,NA,CASSDGLQGSAEAFF,TGTGCCAGCAGTGATGGTCTCCAGGGTTCGGCTGAAGCTTTCTTT
TRBV10-1,TRBJ2-7,TRBD2,NA,CASSEGGGLSYEQYF,TGCGCCAGCAGCGAGGGCGGGGGACTCTCCTACGAGCAGTACTTC
TRBV6-1,TRBJ1-1,TRBD1,NA,CASSVNRGYEAFF,TGTGCCAGCAGTGTCAACAGGGGCTATGAAGCTTTCTTT
TRBV6-5,TRBJ1-1,TRBD1,NA,CASRPRGRPEAFF,TGTGCCAGCAGACCTAGGGGGCGTCCTGAAGCTTTCTTT
TRBV19,TRBJ1-2,NA,few,CASSVGGRVVGYTF,TGTGCCAGTAGTGTCGGCGGCAGGGTCGTGGGCTACACCTTC
TRBV6-6,TRBJ1-1,TRBD1,NA,CASSYSTGANTEAFF,TGTGCCAGCAGTTACTCCACAGGGGCGAACACTGAAGCTTTCTTT
TRBV7-2,TRBJ2-5,TRBD2,few,CASSPGTSIQETQYF,TGTGCCAGCAGCCCGGGGACTAGCATCCAAGAGACCCAGTACTTC
TRBV5-1,TRBJ2-5,NA,NA,CASSIAGETQYF,TGCGCCAGCAGCATAGCAGGGGAGACCCAGTACTTC
TRBV11-2,TRBJ1-4,NA,NA,CASSLGARNEKLFF,TGTGCCAGCAGCTTAGGAGCCCGTAATGAAAAACTGTTTTTT
TRBV28,TRBJ1-1,NA,few,CATGGVTEAFF,TGTGCCACCGGAGGGGTCACTGAAGCTTTCTTT
TRBV7-2,TRBJ2-7,NA,NA,CASSPSYEQYF,TGTGCCAGCAGCCCTAGCTACGAGCAGTACTTC
TRBV5-4,TRBJ2-2,NA,NA,CASSSQRNTGELFF,TGTGCCAGCAGCTCACAGAGGAACACCGGGGAGCTGTTTTTT
TRBV10-3,TRBJ1-4,TRBD1,NA,CAISGRQGREEKLFF,TGTGCCATCAGTGGGAGACAGGGTAGAGAGGAAAAACTGTTTTTT
TRBV7-9,TRBJ1-4,NA,NA,CASSYDGEKLFF,TGTGCCAGCAGCTACGACGGGGAAAAACTGTTTTTT
TRBV1,TRBJ2-4,NA,NA,CTSSQAQRGGAKNIQYF,TGCACCAGCAGCCAAGCACAGCGGGGGGGGGCCAAAAACATTCAGTACTTC
TRBV4-2,TRBJ2-1,TRBD2,few,CASSAGGTSGNEQFF,TGTGCCAGCAGCGCAGGGGGGACTAGCGGCAATGAGCAGTTCTTC
TRBV6-6,TRBJ2-7,NA,NA,CASSGRSIPHEQYF,TGTGCCAGCAGTGGCCGGAGTATTCCCCACGAGCAGTACTTC
TRBV2,TRBJ1-6,TRBD1,once,CASSSGQGINSPLHF,TGTGCCAGCAGTTCGGGACAGGGTATAAATTCACCCCTCCACTTT
TRBV19,TRBJ1-5,TRBD1,NA,CASSSQGNQPQHF,TGTGCCAGTAGCTCACAGGGGAATCAGCCCCAGCATTTT
TRBV13,TRBJ2-5,NA,NA,CASSLNRVSGQTQYF,TGTGCCAGCAGCTTAAACAGGGTGTCGGGGCAGACCCAGTACTTC
TRBV29-1,TRBJ1-5,NA,NA,CSVETGNSNQPQHF,TGCAGCGTTGAAACAGGGAATAGCAATCAGCCCCAGCATTTT
TRBV2,TRBJ2-7,NA,NA,CASSGVRQPYEQYF,TGTGCCAGCAGTGGTGTAAGACAGCCTTACGAGCAGTACTTC
TRBV5-4,TRBJ2-7,TRBD2,NA,CASSLREGSSYEQYF,TGTGCCAGCAGCTTGCGGGAGGGGAGCTCCTACGAGCAGTACTTC